This TCR beta chain was sequenced during a study of T cell repertoires in cytomegalovirus infection. Looked up from germline, CDR1 is KGHDR and CDR2 is SFDVKD. This CDR3 has 14 residues. Trimming took 9 bases from V and 6 from J, leaving 17 bases between them. One entry per CDR3 protein results from TCRdb running MiXCR on the reads. The table includes about 530,000 distinct CDR3 sequences, 26% detected once. This sequence joins TRBV24-1 and TRBJ1-5; TRBD1 might be the D (5 bases). The sample comprised PBMCs. The receptor comes from a human donor in good health (CMV status not recorded). Some clones in this sample may be carry-over from other donors' samples. The CDR3, as DNA: TGTGCCACCGGACCGTCCCAGAGGGGTCAGCCCCAGCATTTT. Its translation is CATGPSQRGQPQHF.